Included here is one TCR beta chain sequence, with context. Its cognate antigen is unknown. This record comes from a study of vaccination and CD4 T cells after COVID-19. As for the study in general: Vaccinees got either two BNT162b2 doses or two mRNA-1273 doses.

The germline CDR1 and CDR2 sequences are MDHEN and SYDVKM. Trimming cost V 5 bases and J 1 base, with 14 bases left between them. This CDR3 has 15 amino acids. Documented treatment: roughly 10-day PBMC culture with coronavirus spike peptide pools or control peptides (ViraFEST assay). ViraFEST stimulated the growth of antigen-specific T cells using peptide pools and subsequently profiled their TCRs by sequencing. Peptide pools at 8 to 10 ug/ml stimulated around 2 million PBMCs per well with 9.5 to 10 IU/ml IL-2. Cultured CD4+ T-cell DNA underwent Oncomine TCR Beta short-read sequencing. In TCRdb, the PCR reads were re-called with MiXCR into one record per CDR3 protein. The top ten hold roughly 5% of the sample, which has 28,000 or so distinct CDR3 sequences, around 66% seen once.

This TCR was recovered from a human donor who had recovered from COVID-19. Sequenced sample: CD4+ T cells from blood, cultured in vitro. The chain employs TRBV28 and TRBJ1-1, with D possibly TRBD1 on 6 matching bases. The CDR3 protein is CASSLIRGANTEAFF. CDR3 sequence (DNA): TGTGCCAGCAGTCTCATTCGGGGGGCGAACACTGAAGCTTTCTTT. Looking up the rest from reference TRBV28 and TRBJ1-1 gives the full variable domain: DVKVTQSSRYLVKRTGEKVFLECVQDMDHENMFWYRQDPGLGLRLIYFSYDVKMKEKGDIPEGYSVSREKKERFSLILESASTNQTSMYLCASSLIRGANTEAFFGQGTRLTVV.